Given below is one T cell receptor (beta chain) in context. The V end lost 5 bases, the J end lost 5 bases, and 13 bases lay between the germline ends. The CDR3 extends over 13 amino acids. From germline, CDR1 is LNHDA and CDR2 SQIVND (reference sequence). These data originate in a study of blood T cell repertoires in COVID-19. The overall study: Samples representing acute and convalescent COVID-19 were sourced from the United States, Italy and Spain. The cDNA or gDNA used as material had been derived from T cells, B-cell-depleted T cells, or PBMCs.

Per the authors' pipeline: Estimates of nucleated cell counts were drawn from the amplification of reference gene primers. Method: immunoSEQ multiplex PCR; TCRdb's copy keeps in-frame clones and lacks some. For V, J and clone size, that table is used; D and trimming come from the DNA. The sample yields fewer than 250,000 clones, approximately 90% seen once. The source is a man between 70 and 80 years old with acute or convalescent COVID-19. Material for sequencing was peripheral blood. V gene TRBV19 combines with J gene TRBJ2-7, with a weak D call TRBD1 (6 bases). The CDR3 DNA is TGTGCCAGTAGTGCCCAGGGGTTCAACGAGCAGTACTTC. This translates into CASSAQGFNEQYF.